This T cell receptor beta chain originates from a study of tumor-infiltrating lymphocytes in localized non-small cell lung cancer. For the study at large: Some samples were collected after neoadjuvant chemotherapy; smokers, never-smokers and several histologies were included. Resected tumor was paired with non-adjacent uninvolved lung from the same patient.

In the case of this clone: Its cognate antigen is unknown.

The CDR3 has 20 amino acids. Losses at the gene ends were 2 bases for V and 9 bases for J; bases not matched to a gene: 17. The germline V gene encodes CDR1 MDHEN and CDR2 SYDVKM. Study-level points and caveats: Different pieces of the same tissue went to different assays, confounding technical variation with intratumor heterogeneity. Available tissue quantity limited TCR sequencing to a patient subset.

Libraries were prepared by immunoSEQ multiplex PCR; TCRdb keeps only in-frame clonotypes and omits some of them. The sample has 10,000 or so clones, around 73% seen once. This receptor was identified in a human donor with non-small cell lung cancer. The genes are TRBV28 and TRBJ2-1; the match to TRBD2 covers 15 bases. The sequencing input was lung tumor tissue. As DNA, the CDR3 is TGTGCCAGCAGTTTAAGCCCCGGACTAGCGGGAGGGCGACGGGGGGGTGAGCAGTTCTTC. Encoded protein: CASSLSPGLAGGRRGGEQFF.